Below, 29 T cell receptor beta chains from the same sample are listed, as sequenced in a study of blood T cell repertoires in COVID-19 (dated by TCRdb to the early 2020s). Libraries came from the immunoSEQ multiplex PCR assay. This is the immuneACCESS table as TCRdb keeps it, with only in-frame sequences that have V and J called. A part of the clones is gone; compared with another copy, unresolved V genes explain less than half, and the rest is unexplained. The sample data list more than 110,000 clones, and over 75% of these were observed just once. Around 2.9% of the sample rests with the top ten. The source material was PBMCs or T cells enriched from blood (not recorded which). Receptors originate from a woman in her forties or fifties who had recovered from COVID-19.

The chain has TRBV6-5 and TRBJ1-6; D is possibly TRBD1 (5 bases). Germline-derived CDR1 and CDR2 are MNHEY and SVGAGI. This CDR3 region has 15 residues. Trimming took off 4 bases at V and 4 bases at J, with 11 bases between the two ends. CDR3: CASSLGPPYNSPLHF. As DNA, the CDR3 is TGTGCCAGCAGTTTGGGGCCCCCATATAATTCACCCCTCCACTTT.

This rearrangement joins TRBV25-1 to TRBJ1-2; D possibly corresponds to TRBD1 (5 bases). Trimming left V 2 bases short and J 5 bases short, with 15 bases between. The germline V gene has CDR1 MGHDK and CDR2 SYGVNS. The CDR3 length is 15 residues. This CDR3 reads CASSEVGREWYGYTF. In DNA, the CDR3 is TGTGCCAGCAGTGAAGTTGGCAGGGAATGGTATGGCTACACCTTC.

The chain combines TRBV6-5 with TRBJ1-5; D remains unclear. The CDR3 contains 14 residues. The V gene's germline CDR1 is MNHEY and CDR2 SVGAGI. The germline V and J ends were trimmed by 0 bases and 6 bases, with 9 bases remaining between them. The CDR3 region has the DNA TGTGCCAGCAGTTACTCGTCTGTGGCTCAGCCCCAGCATTTT. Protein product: CASSYSSVAQPQHF.

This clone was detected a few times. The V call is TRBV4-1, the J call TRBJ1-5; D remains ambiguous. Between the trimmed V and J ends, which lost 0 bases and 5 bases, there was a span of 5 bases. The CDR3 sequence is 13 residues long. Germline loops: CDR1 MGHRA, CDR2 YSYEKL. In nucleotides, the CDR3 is TGCGCCAGCAGCCAAGATGTCTATCAGCCCCAGCATTTT. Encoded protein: CASSQDVYQPQHF.

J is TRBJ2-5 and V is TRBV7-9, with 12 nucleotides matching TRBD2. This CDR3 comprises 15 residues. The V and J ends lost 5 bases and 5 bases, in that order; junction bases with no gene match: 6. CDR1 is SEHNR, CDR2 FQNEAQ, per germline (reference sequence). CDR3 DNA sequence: TGTGCCAGCAGCCCCGCGGGACTAGCGGGTGAGACCCAGTACTTC. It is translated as CASSPAGLAGETQYF. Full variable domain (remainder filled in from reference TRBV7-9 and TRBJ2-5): DTGVSQNPRHKITKRGQNVTFRCDPISEHNRLYWYRQTLGQGPEFLTYFQNEAQLEKSRLLSDRFSAERPKGSFSTLEIQRTEQGDSAMYLCASSPAGLAGETQYFGPGTRLLVL.

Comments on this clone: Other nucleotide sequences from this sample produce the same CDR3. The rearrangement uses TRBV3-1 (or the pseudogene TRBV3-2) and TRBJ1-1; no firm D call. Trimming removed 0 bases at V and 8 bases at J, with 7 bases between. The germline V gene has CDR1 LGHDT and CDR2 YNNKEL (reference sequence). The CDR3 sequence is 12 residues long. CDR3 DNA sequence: TGTGCCAGCAGCCAAGACCCGGGGGAAGCTTTCTTT. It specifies CASSQDPGEAFF.

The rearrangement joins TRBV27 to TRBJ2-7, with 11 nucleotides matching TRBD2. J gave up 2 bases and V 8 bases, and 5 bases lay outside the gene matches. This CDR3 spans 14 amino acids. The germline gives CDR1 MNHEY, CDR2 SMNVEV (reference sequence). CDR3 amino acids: CASWGLAAPYEQYF. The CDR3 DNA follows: TGTGCCAGCTGGGGACTAGCGGCCCCCTACGAGCAGTACTTC.

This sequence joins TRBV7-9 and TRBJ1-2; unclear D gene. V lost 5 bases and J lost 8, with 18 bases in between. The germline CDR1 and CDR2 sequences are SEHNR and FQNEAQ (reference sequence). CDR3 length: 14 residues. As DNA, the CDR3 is TGTGCCAGCAGCAAACAAGCGGATCAAGGGGGCTACACCTTC. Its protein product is CASSKQADQGGYTF.

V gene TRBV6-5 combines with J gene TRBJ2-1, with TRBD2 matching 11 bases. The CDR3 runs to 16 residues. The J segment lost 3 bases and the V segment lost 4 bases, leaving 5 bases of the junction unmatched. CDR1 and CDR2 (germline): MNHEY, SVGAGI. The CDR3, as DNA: TGTGCCAGCAGTTCCGGGACTAGCGGATTCTACAATGAGCAGTTCTTC. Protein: CASSSGTSGFYNEQFF.

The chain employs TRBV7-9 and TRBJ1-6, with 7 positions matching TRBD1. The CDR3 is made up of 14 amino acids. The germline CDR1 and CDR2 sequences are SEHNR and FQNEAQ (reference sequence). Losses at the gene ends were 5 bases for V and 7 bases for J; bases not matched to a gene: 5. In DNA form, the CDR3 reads TGTGCCAGCAGCCTCAGACAGGGAAATTCACCCCTCCACTTT. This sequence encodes CASSLRQGNSPLHF.

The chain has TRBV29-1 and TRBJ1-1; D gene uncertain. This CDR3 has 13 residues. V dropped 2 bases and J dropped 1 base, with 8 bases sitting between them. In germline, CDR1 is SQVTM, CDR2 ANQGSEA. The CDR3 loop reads CSVEKEGNTEAFF. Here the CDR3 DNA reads TGCAGCGTTGAAAAAGAGGGGAACACTGAAGCTTTCTTT.

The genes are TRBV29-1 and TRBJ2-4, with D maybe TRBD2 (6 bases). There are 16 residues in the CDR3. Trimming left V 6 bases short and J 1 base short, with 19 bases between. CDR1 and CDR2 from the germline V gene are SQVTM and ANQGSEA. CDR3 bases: TGCAGCGTCCTTGAGTGGGGCGGGACGGCCAAAAACATTCAGTACTTC. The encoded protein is CSVLEWGGTAKNIQYF. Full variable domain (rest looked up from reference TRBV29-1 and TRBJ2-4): SAVISQKPSRDICQRGTSLTIQCQVDSQVTMMFWYRQQPGQSLTLIATANQGSEATYESGFVIDKFPISRPNLTFSTLTVSNMSPEDSSIYLCSVLEWGGTAKNIQYFGAGTRLSVL.

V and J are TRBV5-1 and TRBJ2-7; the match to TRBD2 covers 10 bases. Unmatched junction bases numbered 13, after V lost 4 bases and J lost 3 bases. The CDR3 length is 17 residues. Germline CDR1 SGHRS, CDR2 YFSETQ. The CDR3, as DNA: TGCGCCAGCAGCCCGGGTCTTCTAGCGGGGGAACACTACGAGCAGTACTTC. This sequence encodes CASSPGLLAGEHYEQYF. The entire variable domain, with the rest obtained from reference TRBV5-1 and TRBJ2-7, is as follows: KAGVTQTPRYLIKTRGQQVTLSCSPISGHRSVSWYQQTPGQGLQFLFEYFSETQRNKGNFPGRFSGRQFSNSRSEMNVSTLELGDSALYLCASSPGLLAGEHYEQYFGPGTRLTVT.

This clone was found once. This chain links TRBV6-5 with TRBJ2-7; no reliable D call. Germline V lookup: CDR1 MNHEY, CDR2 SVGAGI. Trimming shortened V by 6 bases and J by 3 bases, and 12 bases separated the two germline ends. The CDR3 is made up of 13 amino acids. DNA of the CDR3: TGTGCCAGCAGCCCCACCTCGGGCTACGAGCAGTACTTC. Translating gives CASSPTSGYEQYF.

The CDR3 DNA reads TGCGCCAGCAGTCTATTAGCGACAATCCTCGATACGCAGTATTTT. Protein: CASSLLATILDTQYF. This chain links TRBV4-1 with TRBJ2-3; possibly TRBD2 for D (5 bases). Per the germline V gene, CDR1 is MGHRA and CDR2 is YSYEKL. Trimming took 6 bases from V and 6 from J, leaving 19 bases between them. The CDR3 is made up of 15 amino acids.

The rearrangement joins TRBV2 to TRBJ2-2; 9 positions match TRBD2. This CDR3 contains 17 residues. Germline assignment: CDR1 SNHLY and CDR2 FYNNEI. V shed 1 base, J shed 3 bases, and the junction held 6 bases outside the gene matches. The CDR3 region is CASSEGPGLAYTGELFF. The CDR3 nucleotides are TGTGCCAGCAGTGAAGGTCCGGGACTAGCTTACACCGGGGAGCTGTTTTTT.

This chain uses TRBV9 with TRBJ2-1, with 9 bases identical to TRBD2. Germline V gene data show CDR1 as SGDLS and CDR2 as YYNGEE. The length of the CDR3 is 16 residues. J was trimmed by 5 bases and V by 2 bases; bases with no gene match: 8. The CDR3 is CASSVPSAGGNNEQFF. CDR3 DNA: TGTGCCAGCAGCGTCCCATCAGCGGGGGGTAACAATGAGCAGTTCTTC.

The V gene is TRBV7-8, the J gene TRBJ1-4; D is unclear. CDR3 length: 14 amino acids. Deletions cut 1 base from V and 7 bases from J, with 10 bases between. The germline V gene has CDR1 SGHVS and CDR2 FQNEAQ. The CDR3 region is CASSLGRLGEKLFF. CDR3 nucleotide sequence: TGTGCCAGCAGCTTAGGCAGGCTGGGTGAAAAACTGTTTTTT.

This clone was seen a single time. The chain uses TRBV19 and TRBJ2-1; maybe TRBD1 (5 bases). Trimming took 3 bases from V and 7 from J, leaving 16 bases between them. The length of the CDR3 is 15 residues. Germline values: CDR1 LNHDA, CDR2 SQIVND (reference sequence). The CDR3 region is CASSIPSGIRNEQFF. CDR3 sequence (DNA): TGTGCCAGTAGTATCCCCTCAGGGATTCGGAATGAGCAGTTCTTC.

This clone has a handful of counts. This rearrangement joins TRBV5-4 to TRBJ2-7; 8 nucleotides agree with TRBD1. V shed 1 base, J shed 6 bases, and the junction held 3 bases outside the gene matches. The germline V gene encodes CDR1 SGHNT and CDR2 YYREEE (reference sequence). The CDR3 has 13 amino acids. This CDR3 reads CASSLSGGTEQYF. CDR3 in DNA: TGTGCCAGCAGCTTGTCAGGGGGCACCGAGCAGTACTTC.

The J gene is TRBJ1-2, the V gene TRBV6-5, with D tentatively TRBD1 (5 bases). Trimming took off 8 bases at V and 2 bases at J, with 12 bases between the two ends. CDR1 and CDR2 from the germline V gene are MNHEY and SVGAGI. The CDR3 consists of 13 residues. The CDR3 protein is CASEEGQNYGYTF. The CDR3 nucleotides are TGTGCCAGCGAGGAGGGGCAGAACTATGGCTACACCTTC.

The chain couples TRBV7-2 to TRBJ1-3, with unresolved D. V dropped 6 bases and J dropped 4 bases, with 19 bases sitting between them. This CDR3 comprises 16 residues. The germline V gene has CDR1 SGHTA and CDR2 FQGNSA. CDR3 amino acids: CASSPESGVGGNTIYF. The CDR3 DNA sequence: TGTGCCAGCAGTCCTGAATCCGGGGTAGGAGGAAACACCATATATTTT.

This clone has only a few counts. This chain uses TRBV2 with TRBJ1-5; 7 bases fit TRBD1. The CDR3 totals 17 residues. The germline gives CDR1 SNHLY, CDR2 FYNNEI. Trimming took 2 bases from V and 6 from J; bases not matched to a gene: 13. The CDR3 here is CASSERKGASGSQPQHF. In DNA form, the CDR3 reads TGTGCCAGCAGTGAAAGGAAGGGGGCGAGTGGGAGTCAGCCCCAGCATTTT.

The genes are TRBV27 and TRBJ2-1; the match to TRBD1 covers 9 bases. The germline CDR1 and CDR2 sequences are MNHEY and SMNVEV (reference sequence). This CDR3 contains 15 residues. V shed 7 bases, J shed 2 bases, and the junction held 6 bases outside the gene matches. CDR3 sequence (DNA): TGTGCCAGCAAACTAACAGGGGGCCCCTACAATGAGCAGTTCTTC. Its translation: CASKLTGGPYNEQFF.

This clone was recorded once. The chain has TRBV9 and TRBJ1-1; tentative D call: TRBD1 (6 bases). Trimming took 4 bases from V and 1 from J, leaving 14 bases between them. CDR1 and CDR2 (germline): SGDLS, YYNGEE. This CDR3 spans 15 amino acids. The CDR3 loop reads CASSPTQQGNTEAFF. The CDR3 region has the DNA TGTGCCAGCAGCCCTACTCAACAGGGGAACACTGAAGCTTTCTTT.

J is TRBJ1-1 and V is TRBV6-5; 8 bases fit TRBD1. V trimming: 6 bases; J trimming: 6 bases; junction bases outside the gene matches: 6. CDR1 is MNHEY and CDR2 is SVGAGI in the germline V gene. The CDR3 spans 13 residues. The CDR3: CASSPRTGPEAFF. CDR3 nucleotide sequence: TGTGCCAGCAGCCCCCGGACAGGGCCTGAAGCTTTCTTT.

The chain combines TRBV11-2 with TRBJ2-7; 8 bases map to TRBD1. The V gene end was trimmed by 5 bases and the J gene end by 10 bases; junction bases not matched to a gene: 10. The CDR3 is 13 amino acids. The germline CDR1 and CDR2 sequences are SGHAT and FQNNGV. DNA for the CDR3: TGTGCCAGCAGCGTCGGGACAGGCCAGGGTCAGTACTTC. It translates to CASSVGTGQGQYF. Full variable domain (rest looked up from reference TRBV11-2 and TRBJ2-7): EAGVAQSPRYKIIEKRQSVAFWCNPISGHATLYWYQQILGQGPKLLIQFQNNGVVDDSQLPKDRFSAERLKGVDSTLKIQPAKLEDSAVYLCASSVGTGQGQYFGPGTRLTVT.

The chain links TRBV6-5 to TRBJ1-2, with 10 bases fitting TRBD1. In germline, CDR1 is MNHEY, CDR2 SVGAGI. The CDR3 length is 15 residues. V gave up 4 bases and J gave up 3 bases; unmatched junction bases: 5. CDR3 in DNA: TGTGCCAGCAGTTTATCGACAGGGGGCGACTATGGCTACACCTTC. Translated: CASSLSTGGDYGYTF.

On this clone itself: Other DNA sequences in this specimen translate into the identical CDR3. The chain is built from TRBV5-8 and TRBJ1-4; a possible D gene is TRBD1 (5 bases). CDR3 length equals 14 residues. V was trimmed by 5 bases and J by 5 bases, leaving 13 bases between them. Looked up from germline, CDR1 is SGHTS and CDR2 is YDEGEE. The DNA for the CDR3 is TGTGCCAGCAGTCTAACGGGGGTAAATGAAAAACTGTTTTTT. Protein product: CASSLTGVNEKLFF.